This T cell receptor beta chain was identified in a study of long-term antiretroviral therapy in people with HIV. The sample holds one count of this clone. This CDR3 spans 12 amino acids. Germline assignment: CDR1 SEHNR and CDR2 FQNEAQ (reference sequence). V lost 6 bases and J lost 4, with 9 bases in between. Participants who had HIV were, without exception, treated in the United States. Researchers report immunoSEQ v3.0 was run at survey level. For every sample, sequencing targeted roughly 40,000-55,000 T-cell genomes. Some clones are missing from TCRdb's copy, which holds only in-frame ones; the method was immunoSEQ multiplex PCR. This sample has tens of thousands of clones, with roughly 89% found just once.

The clonotype was recovered from a man aged 18 to 29 with HIV. The sample here was unsorted PBMCs, taken 0.4 years after starting antiretroviral therapy. This sequence joins TRBV7-9 and TRBJ1-1; maybe TRBD1 (5 bases). CDR3 in amino acids: CASRPGGTEAFF. In DNA, the CDR3 is TGTGCCAGCAGGCCGGGGGGCACTGAAGCTTTCTTT.